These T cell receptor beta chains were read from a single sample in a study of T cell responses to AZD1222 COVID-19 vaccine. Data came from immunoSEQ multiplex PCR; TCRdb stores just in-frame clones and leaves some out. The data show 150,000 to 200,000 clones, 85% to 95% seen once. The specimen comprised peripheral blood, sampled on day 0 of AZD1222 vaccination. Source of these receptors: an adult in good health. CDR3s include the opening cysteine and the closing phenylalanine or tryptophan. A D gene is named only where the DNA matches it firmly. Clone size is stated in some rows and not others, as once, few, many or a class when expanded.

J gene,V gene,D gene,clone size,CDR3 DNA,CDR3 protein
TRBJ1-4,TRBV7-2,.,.,TGTGCCAGCAGCTCGGGGAGCAGGTTTCTCGAAAAACTGTTTTTT,CASSSGSRFLEKLFF
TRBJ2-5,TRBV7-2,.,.,TGTGCCAGCAGCTTAATTTCCTTCGGCCAGGAGACCCAGTACTTC,CASSLISFGQETQYF
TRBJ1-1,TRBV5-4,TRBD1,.,TGTGCCAGCAGCCTACAGGGGGCCTTGAACACTGAAGCTTTCTTT,CASSLQGALNTEAFF
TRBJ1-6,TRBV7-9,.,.,TGTGCCAGCAGCCAAGAAATTGCACCCCTCCACTTT,CASSQEIAPLHF
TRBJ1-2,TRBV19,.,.,TGTGCCAGTAGTCCCCAAGGGGCCTATGGCTACACCTTC,CASSPQGAYGYTF
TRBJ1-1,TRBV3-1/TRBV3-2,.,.,TGTGCCAGCAGCCAAGGGACGAACACTGAAGCTTTCTTT,CASSQGTNTEAFF
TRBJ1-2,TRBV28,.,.,TGTGCCAGCAGTTCTCTCATGGGGGGAAGCAATGGCTACACCTTC,CASSSLMGGSNGYTF
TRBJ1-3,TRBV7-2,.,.,TGTGCCAGCAGCTTAAGCTTTGGGGGGAAAGGAAACACCATATATTTT,CASSLSFGGKGNTIYF
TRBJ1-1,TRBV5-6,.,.,TGTGCCAGCAGCACCCGCGGGGGAACTGAAGCTTTCTTT,CASSTRGGTEAFF
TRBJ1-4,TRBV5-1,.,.,TGCGCCAGCAGCTTGCGGGGGGAAAAACTGTTTTTT,CASSLRGEKLFF
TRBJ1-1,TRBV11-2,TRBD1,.,TGTGCCAGCAGCTTTGGGACAGCGAACACTGAAGCTTTCTTT,CASSFGTANTEAFF
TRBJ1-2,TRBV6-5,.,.,TGTGCCAGCAGTTACGCCCATCCAGGGTATGGCTACACCTTC,CASSYAHPGYGYTF
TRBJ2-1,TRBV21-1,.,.,TGTGCCAGCAGCGGGGCGCAGCGGGGGGGACACCACAATGAGCAGTTCTTC,CASSGAQRGGHHNEQFF
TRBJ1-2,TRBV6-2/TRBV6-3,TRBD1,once,TGTGCCAGCAGTTACCCCGGACAGGAACTGTCTGGCTACACCTTC,CASSYPGQELSGYTF
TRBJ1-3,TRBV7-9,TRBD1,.,TGTGCCAGCAGCTACTGGACAGGGGACTACTCTGGAAACACCATATATTTT,CASSYWTGDYSGNTIYF
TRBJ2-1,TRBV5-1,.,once,TGCGCCAGCAGCTTGGGGCTAGCGCCCTACAATGAGCAGTTCTTC,CASSLGLAPYNEQFF
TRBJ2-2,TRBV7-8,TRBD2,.,TGTGCCAGCAGCCCGGGACTAGTCACCGCCGGGGAGCTGTTTTTT,CASSPGLVTAGELFF
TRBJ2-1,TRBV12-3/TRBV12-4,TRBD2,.,TGTGCCAGTAGCGGGGGGCCCCAGTCGCCGTTCTTC,CASSGGPQSPFF
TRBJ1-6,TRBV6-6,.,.,TGTGCCAGCAGTTACTCCGGCGGGCCCCCTCCCCTCCACTTT,CASSYSGGPPPLHF
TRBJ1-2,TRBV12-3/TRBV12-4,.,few,TGTGCCAGCAGTTCGACAGCTAACTATGGCTACACCTTC,CASSSTANYGYTF
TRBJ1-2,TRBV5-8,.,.,TGTGCCAGCAGCTTGGGTGGAGCTAACTATGGCTACACCTTC,CASSLGGANYGYTF
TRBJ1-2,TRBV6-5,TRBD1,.,TGTGCCAGCAGTCGCAGTGGACAGGGATATGGCTACACCTTC,CASSRSGQGYGYTF
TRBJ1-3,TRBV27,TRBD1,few,TGTGCCAGCAGTTTAACCCCAGGGGGTTTGGGAAACACCATATATTTT,CASSLTPGGLGNTIYF
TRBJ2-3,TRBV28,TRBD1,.,TGTGCCAGCGGATCCCAACGGACAGGGCTTGGGACGGATACGCAGTATTTT,CASGSQRTGLGTDTQYF
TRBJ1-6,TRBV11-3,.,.,TGTGCCAGCAGCCGAAACAGGGACTATAATTCACCCCTCCACTTT,CASSRNRDYNSPLHF
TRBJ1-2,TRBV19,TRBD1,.,TGTGCCAGTAGAAAGGGACAGGGTGTCGTTTATGGCTACACCTTC,CASRKGQGVVYGYTF
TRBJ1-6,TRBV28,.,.,TGTGCCAGCAGTTTATGGGCCGAGTCAGGACCCCTCCACTTT,CASSLWAESGPLHF
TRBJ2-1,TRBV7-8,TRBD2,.,TGTGCCAGCAGCTTGATCGAGGATGCGGGAGTGTTCTACAATGAGCAGTTCTTC,CASSLIEDAGVFYNEQFF
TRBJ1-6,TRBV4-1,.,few,TGCGCCAGCAGCCAAGCCGTTTCACCCCTCCACTTT,CASSQAVSPLHF
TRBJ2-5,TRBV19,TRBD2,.,TGTGCCAGTAGCCCGTATAGCGGGCGGGTAAAGACCCAGTACTTC,CASSPYSGRVKTQYF
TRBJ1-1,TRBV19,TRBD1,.,TGTGCCAGTAGTCTGACAGGGGGTGACACTGAAGCTTTCTTT,CASSLTGGDTEAFF
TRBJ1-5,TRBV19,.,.,TGTGCCAGTAGTGTACACAGTGATCAGCCCCAGCATTTT,CASSVHSDQPQHF
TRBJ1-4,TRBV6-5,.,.,TGTGCCTTCAGGGAGGACGGGACGGGAAAACTGTTTTTT,CAFREDGTGKLFF
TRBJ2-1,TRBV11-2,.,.,TGTGCCAGCAGCTTAGAGCTGGGACCGAAGCAGTTCTTC,CASSLELGPKQFF
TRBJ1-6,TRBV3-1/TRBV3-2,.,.,TGTGCCTCAGCTGGGGACGGAAATTCACCCCTCCACTTT,CASAGDGNSPLHF
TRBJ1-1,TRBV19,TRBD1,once,TGTGCCAGTAGTGCCCCAGGGGGCCCGACTGAAGCTTTCTTT,CASSAPGGPTEAFF
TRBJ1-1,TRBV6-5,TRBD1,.,TGTGCCAGCAGTTACGGGGACAGCCTCACTGAAGCTTTCTTT,CASSYGDSLTEAFF
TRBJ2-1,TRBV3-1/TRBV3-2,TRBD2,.,TGTGCCAGCAGCCAAGACGGGCTAGCGGGTAACAATGAGCAGTTCTTC,CASSQDGLAGNNEQFF
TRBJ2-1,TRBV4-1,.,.,TGCGCCAGCAGCCAAGATCTAGGGGGGCAGAAATTCTTC,CASSQDLGGQKFF
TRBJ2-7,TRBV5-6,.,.,TGTGCCAGGTGGAGGGGCTTCGGTTCCTACGAGCAGTACTTC,CARWRGFGSYEQYF
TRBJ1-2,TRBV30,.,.,TGTGCCTGGACACCGGGACCCATGGGCTACACCTTC,CAWTPGPMGYTF
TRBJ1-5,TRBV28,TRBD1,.,TGTGCCAGCAGGCGGGACAGGGGATCAGGTCAGCCCCAGCATTTT,CASRRDRGSGQPQHF
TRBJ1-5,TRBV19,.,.,TGTGCCAGTATCGGCCCTCTCAATCAGCCCCAGCATTTT,CASIGPLNQPQHF
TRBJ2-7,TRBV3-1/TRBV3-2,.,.,TGTGCCAGCAGCCAAGTAAGCTGTCTAAGGGCCTACGAGCAGTACTTC,CASSQVSCLRAYEQYF
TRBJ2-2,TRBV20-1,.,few,TGCAGTGCGCCCGAGACCGGGGAGCTGTTTTTT,CSAPETGELFF
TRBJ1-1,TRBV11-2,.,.,TGTGCCAGCAGCTTTGCAGAAAGGGACACTGAAGCTTTCTTT,CASSFAERDTEAFF
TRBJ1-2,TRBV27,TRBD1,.,TGTGCCAGCAGTTCACCAGGGGGATATGGCTACACCTTC,CASSSPGGYGYTF
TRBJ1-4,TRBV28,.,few,TGTGCCAGCAGTCTCCCGACAGGCCTTAATGAAAAACTGTTTTTT,CASSLPTGLNEKLFF
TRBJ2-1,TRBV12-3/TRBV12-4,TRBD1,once,TGTGCCAGCAACGATGGACAGGCAGGTGAGCAGTTCTTC,CASNDGQAGEQFF
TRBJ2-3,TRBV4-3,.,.,TGCGCCAGCAGCCAACAGGACAATACGCAGTATTTT,CASSQQDNTQYF
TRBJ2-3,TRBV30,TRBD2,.,TGTGCCTGGAGCGGAACCGGGGGGGCCACAGATACGCAGTATTTT,CAWSGTGGATDTQYF
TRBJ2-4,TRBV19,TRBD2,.,TGTGCCAGTAGTATACTGGGGCTAGCGGGAGGGGACAAAAACATTCAGTACTTC,CASSILGLAGGDKNIQYF
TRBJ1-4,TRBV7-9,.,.,TGTGCCAGCAGTTCCGCCAGGGAGACTGAAAAACTGTTTTTT,CASSSARETEKLFF
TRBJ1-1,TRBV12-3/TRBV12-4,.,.,TGTGCCAGCAGTTTAGGGAGGGACACTGAAGCTTTCTTT,CASSLGRDTEAFF
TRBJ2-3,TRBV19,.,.,TGTGCCAGTATAGGGCGGCCAGGGTGGGAAGATACGCAGTATTTT,CASIGRPGWEDTQYF
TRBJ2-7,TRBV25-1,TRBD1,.,TGTGCCAGCAGTGCTCCCGGGACAGGGATATACGAGCAGTACTTC,CASSAPGTGIYEQYF
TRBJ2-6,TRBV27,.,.,TGTGCCAGCAGTGTCACTTCTGATCGGGATGGGGCCAACGTCCTGACTTTC,CASSVTSDRDGANVLTF
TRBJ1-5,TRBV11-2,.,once,TGTGCCAGCAGCTTAGATAGGGGCGGACTCAATCAGCCCCAGCATTTT,CASSLDRGGLNQPQHF
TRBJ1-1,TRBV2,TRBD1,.,TGTGCCATCGACAGGGTTCTGGGGGCTGAAGCTTTCTTT,CAIDRVLGAEAFF
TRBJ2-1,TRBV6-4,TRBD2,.,TGTGCCAGCAGTGATTTCTTGCGGGGGGCGCCGAATGAGCAGTTCTTC,CASSDFLRGAPNEQFF